Below are 16 T cell receptor beta chains sequenced from a single sample in a study of blood T cell repertoires in COVID-19. Sequenced by immunoSEQ multiplex PCR; TCRdb stores in-frame clones only, minus some. The table has around 180,000 clones, about nine tenths seen once. The sample was peripheral blood. The receptors here all came from a man between 65 and 85 years old with active or convalescent COVID-19.

This clone was seen a single time. The V gene is TRBV18, the J gene TRBJ2-2; the match to TRBD2 covers 9 bases. CDR1 is KGHSH, CDR2 LQKENI, per germline. This CDR3 spans 18 amino acids. The junction had 7 bases not matched to a gene; V was cut back by 1 base and J by 1 base. This CDR3 is CASSPRGSGSMNTGELFF. CDR3 in DNA: TGTGCCAGCTCACCACGGGGTAGCGGGAGTATGAACACCGGGGAGCTGTTTTTT.

The J gene is TRBJ2-2, the V gene TRBV18; weak D call: TRBD1 (7 bases). Trimming removed 3 bases from V and 6 bases from J, with 14 bases in between. Germline V gene sequence: CDR1 KGHSH, CDR2 LQKENI. This CDR3 comprises 15 residues. The CDR3 region has the DNA TGTGCCAGCTCACCGAGACAGGGAGGTCCCGGGGAGCTGTTTTTT. It is translated as CASSPRQGGPGELFF. Complete variable domain (other parts from reference TRBV18 and TRBJ2-2): NAGVMQNPRHLVRRRGQEARLRCSPMKGHSHVYWYRQLPEEGLKFMVYLQKENIIDESGMPKERFSAEFPKEGPSILRIQQVVRGDSAAYFCASSPRQGGPGELFFGEGSRLTVL.

The chain uses TRBV5-5 and TRBJ1-2; perhaps TRBD1 as D (6 bases). The V gene's germline CDR1 is SGHKS and CDR2 YYEKEE (reference sequence). The CDR3 extends over 15 amino acids. The V end lost 3 bases, the J end lost 8 bases, and 20 bases lay between the germline ends. The CDR3 DNA sequence: TGTGCCAGCAGCTCCAACCCTGCTCGGGGGGGCGGCTACACCTTC. Protein sequence: CASSSNPARGGGYTF.

The chain uses TRBV28 and TRBJ1-2; D perhaps matches TRBD1 (5 bases). There are 15 residues in the CDR3. Germline V lookup: CDR1 MDHEN, CDR2 SYDVKM. The V end was cut by 5 bases, the J end by 0 bases, with 13 bases between. CDR3 amino acids: CASSAGGEANYGYTF. In DNA, the CDR3 is TGTGCCAGCAGTGCGGGGGGGGAAGCTAACTATGGCTACACCTTC.

This chain joins TRBV5-5 and TRBJ1-6; TRBD1 matches 7 bases. The CDR3 runs 17 residues. Germline lookup yields CDR1 SGHKS and CDR2 YYEKEE (reference sequence). Trimming cost V 0 bases and J 0 bases; bases outside gene matches: 3. CDR3 residues: CASSLAGQSSYNSPLHF. DNA of the CDR3: TGTGCCAGCAGCTTGGCGGGACAGAGCTCCTATAATTCACCCCTCCACTTT. The full variable domain, with the rest looked up from reference TRBV5-5 and TRBJ1-6, is DAGVTQSPTHLIKTRGQQVTLRCSPISGHKSVSWYQQVLGQGPQFIFQYYEKEERGRGNFPDRFSARQFPNYSSELNVNALLLGDSALYLCASSLAGQSSYNSPLHFGNGTRLTVT.

The rearrangement joins TRBV7-9 to TRBJ2-7; 7 bases align to TRBD1. V lost 5 bases to trimming and J lost 5 bases; unmatched junction nucleotides: 6. The germline gives CDR1 SEHNR, CDR2 FQNEAQ (reference sequence). The CDR3 length is 13 residues. The CDR3 bases are TGTGCCAGCAGCCCAGGGGGAGAGAACGAGCAGTACTTC. Its protein is CASSPGGENEQYF.

This clone appeared a few times. The genes are TRBV7-2 and TRBJ1-6, with 7 bases identical to TRBD1. Unmatched junction bases numbered 8, after V lost 5 bases and J lost 13 bases. The germline gives CDR1 SGHTA, CDR2 FQGNSA. This CDR3 contains 13 residues. The CDR3 protein is CASSTPGQTPLHF. The CDR3 DNA sequence: TGTGCCAGCAGCACCCCGGGACAGACCCCCCTCCACTTT.

The chain carries TRBV19 and TRBJ1-2; the match to TRBD1 covers 7 bases. The CDR3 is 14 residues long. V was pared by 6 bases and J by 3 bases, with 7 bases of the junction left unmatched. In germline, CDR1 is LNHDA, CDR2 SQIVND (reference sequence). The CDR3 DNA reads TGTGCCAGTAGGGCCCGGGACAGAGACTATGGCTACACCTTC. This sequence encodes CASRARDRDYGYTF.

This chain links TRBV28 with TRBJ1-1; D unclear. Germline V gives CDR1 MDHEN, CDR2 SYDVKM. The CDR3 spans 11 residues. Trimming stripped 1 base from V and 7 bases from J, with 4 bases between. The CDR3 DNA is TGTGCCAGCAGTTTATCCTTTGAAGCTTTCTTT. This gives the protein CASSLSFEAFF.

The rearrangement joins TRBV4-3 to TRBJ2-2; D remains unclear. Per germline, CDR1 LGHNA and CDR2 YSLEER. This CDR3 is built from 15 residues. V lost 4 bases and J lost 4, with 13 bases in between. CDR3 bases: TGCGCCAGCAGCCCACTTTTTTCCGGCACCGGGGAGCTGTTTTTT. Translated, it gives CASSPLFSGTGELFF.

The chain joins TRBV19 to TRBJ1-1; D is uncertain. The CDR3 contains 16 residues. From germline, CDR1 is LNHDA and CDR2 SQIVND (reference sequence). The V gene lost 3 bases and the J gene lost 1 base, with 15 bases spanning the gap. The CDR3 DNA sequence: TGTGCCAGTAGTATCCCCGGTGCTGCCTCGAACACTGAAGCTTTCTTT. Its protein product is CASSIPGAASNTEAFF.

This clone was counted many times. The genes are TRBV6-5 and TRBJ2-5; D unclear. The V and J ends lost 5 bases and 5 bases respectively, with 6 bases between them. This CDR3 has 11 residues. Germline assignment: CDR1 MNHEY and CDR2 SVGAGI. CDR3 in DNA: TGTGCCAGCAGTATCGGGGAGACCCAGTACTTC. Encoded protein: CASSIGETQYF.

V is TRBV7-6 and J is TRBJ2-7; 12 bases match TRBD2. Trimming took 1 base from V and 6 from J; bases not matched to a gene: 4. The germline CDR1 and CDR2 sequences are SGHVS and FNYEAQ. This CDR3 is built from 15 residues. The chain's CDR3 is CASSLETSGRGEQYF. In DNA form, the CDR3 reads TGTGCCAGCAGCTTAGAGACTAGCGGGAGAGGCGAGCAGTACTTC. The full variable domain, in which reference TRBV7-6 and TRBJ2-7 provide the parts outside the CDR3, is GAGVSQSPRYKVTKRGQDVALRCDPISGHVSLYWYRQALGQGPEFLTYFNYEAQQDKSGLPNDRFSAERPEGSISTLTIQRTEQRDSAMYRCASSLETSGRGEQYFGPGTRLTVT.

The chain carries TRBV9 and TRBJ2-7; 8 bases agree with TRBD2. V trimming: 7 bases; J trimming: 6 bases; junction bases outside the gene matches: 9. Germline V gene sequence: CDR1 SGDLS, CDR2 YYNGEE. The CDR3 covers 13 residues. The CDR3 loop is CASEAGVNGEQYF. CDR3 nucleotide sequence: TGTGCCAGCGAAGCGGGGGTAAATGGCGAGCAGTACTTC.

The chain uses TRBV5-4 and TRBJ2-1; D possibly corresponds to TRBD2 (6 bases). The CDR3 loop spans 13 amino acids. Trimming cost V 0 bases and J 6 bases, with 7 bases left between them. CDR1 and CDR2 from the germline V gene are SGHNT and YYREEE (reference sequence). The CDR3 here is CASSLVAANEQFF. The CDR3 bases are TGTGCCAGCAGCTTGGTAGCGGCCAATGAGCAGTTCTTC.

The chain recombines TRBV5-1 with TRBJ2-7; D remains unclear. Germline V gives CDR1 SGHRS, CDR2 YFSETQ. V dropped 2 bases and J dropped 0 bases, with 9 bases sitting between them. The CDR3 is made up of 14 amino acids. The CDR3 spells CASSLTMSSYEQYF. CDR3 bases: TGCGCCAGCAGCTTAACTATGAGCTCCTACGAGCAGTACTTC.